The sequence of this T cell receptor (beta chain) was determined in a study of cytotoxic CD8 clonotypes in ibrutinib-treated CLL. The table came from immunoSEQ multiplex PCR; TCRdb's copy has only in-frame clones and leaves some out. The sample has 75,000 to 90,000 clones; around four fifths are singletons. Germline V gene sequence: CDR1 SNHLY, CDR2 FYNNEI. V lost 4 bases, J lost 3 bases, and 16 bases lay in between. CDR3 length equals 15 residues. The sequence derives from a human donor with chronic lymphocytic leukemia. V is TRBV2 and J is TRBJ2-7; D possibly matches TRBD1 or TRBD2 (6 bases each). The sequenced sample was PBMCs, obtained after 24 months of ibrutinib treatment. Here the CDR3 DNA reads TGTGCCAGCAGTGCTGGGGGGACATTCGACTACGAGCAGTACTTC. Translation gives CASSAGGTFDYEQYF. Variable domain in full (rest from reference TRBV2 and TRBJ2-7): EPEVTQTPSHQVTQMGQEVILRCVPISNHLYFYWYRQILGQKVEFLVSFYNNEISEKSEIFDDQFSVERPDGSNFTLKIRSTKLEDSAMYFCASSAGGTFDYEQYFGPGTRLTVT.